This TCR beta chain was recorded in a study of PD-1 blockade in mismatch repair-deficient tumors. J was trimmed by 8 bases and V by 6 bases; bases with no gene match: 6. The germline gives CDR1 SGHAT, CDR2 FQNNGV. The CDR3 sequence is 15 residues long. Profiling relied on immunoSEQ multiplex PCR, and the TCRdb table lists in-frame clones only, not all of them. This table has 15,000 or so clones, about 86% appearing once. A few pembrolizumab responders had their TCRs sequenced. This TCR derives from an adult with mismatch repair-deficient cancer. Material: PBMCs, obtained 4 weeks after starting pembrolizumab. The rearrangement links TRBV11-2 to TRBJ2-1; 14 nucleotides match TRBD2. The CDR3 reads CASRRTSGRYHEQFF. The CDR3 DNA reads TGTGCCAGCAGGCGGACTAGCGGGAGGTACCATGAGCAGTTCTTC.